These 23 T cell receptor beta chains were sequenced from one sample in a study of T cell clonotyping in hematopoietic cell transplantation. The table came from immunoSEQ multiplex PCR; TCRdb's copy has only in-frame clones and leaves some out. Counted here are thousands of clones, roughly 90% occurring once; the ten biggest clones make up 27%. Noted time point: recipient sample about 28 days before transplant, after cytoreduction. This specimen was peripheral blood mononuclear cells, taken before stem cell transplant. These receptors all stem from a woman aged 55-75 years with acute myeloid leukemia. Some clones in this sample may be carry-over from other donors' samples.

The chain joins TRBV27 to TRBJ2-1; 7 bases fit TRBD1. The germline V gene encodes CDR1 MNHEY and CDR2 SMNVEV (reference sequence). J was trimmed by 4 bases and V by 3 bases; bases with no gene match: 3. This CDR3 region has 14 residues. The CDR3 coding sequence is TGTGCCAGCAGTTTTGGGGGACAGTACAATGAGCAGTTCTTC. It codes for CASSFGGQYNEQFF.

The V and J genes are TRBV7-3 and TRBJ2-7; D perhaps matches TRBD1 (6 bases). Trimming took off 5 bases at V and 2 bases at J, with 16 bases between the two ends. The V gene's germline CDR1 is SGHTA and CDR2 FQGTGA. The CDR3 is made up of 15 amino acids. The CDR3 DNA sequence: TGTGCCAGCAGCCTCCCGGACAGTAGGGCCTACGAGCAGTACGTC. Translating it yields CASSLPDSRAYEQYV.

This chain connects TRBV5-1 to TRBJ1-3; 10 bases align to TRBD1. Germline trimming cut 2 bases from V and 2 bases from J; bases unmatched to any gene: 4. This CDR3 region has 16 residues. Germline V CDR1 and CDR2: SGHRS, YFSETQ. This chain's CDR3 is CASSFSGTGAGNTIYF. The CDR3 DNA is TGCGCCAGCAGCTTTTCCGGGACAGGGGCTGGAAACACCATATATTTT.

This clone showed up just once. The rearrangement uses TRBV4-3 and TRBJ2-5; D is unresolved. This CDR3 has 16 residues. Between the trimmed V and J ends, which lost 5 bases and 2 bases, there was a span of 18 bases. CDR1 and CDR2 (germline): LGHNA, YSLEER. The CDR3 loop is CASSAGATHRQETQYF. The CDR3 bases are TGCGCCAGCAGCGCAGGAGCGACTCACCGTCAAGAGACCCAGTACTTC.

This chain connects TRBV9 to TRBJ2-1, with 11 bases identical to TRBD2. This CDR3 has 16 residues. V was clipped by 0 bases and J by 6 bases; unmatched bases: 5. The germline V gene encodes CDR1 SGDLS and CDR2 YYNGEE. The CDR3 protein is CASSVAVAGGSNEQFF. In DNA form, the CDR3 reads TGTGCCAGCAGCGTAGCTGTAGCGGGAGGGAGCAATGAGCAGTTCTTC. The full variable domain, its missing parts supplied by reference TRBV9 and TRBJ2-1, is DSGVTQTPKHLITATGQRVTLRCSPRSGDLSVYWYQQSLDQGLQFLIQYYNGEERAKGNILERFSAQQFPDLHSELNLSSLELGDSALYFCASSVAVAGGSNEQFFGPGTRLTVL.

This chain uses TRBV27 with TRBJ2-1; 7 positions match TRBD1. The junction had 3 bases not matched to a gene; V was cut back by 5 bases and J by 8 bases. The germline CDR1 and CDR2 sequences are MNHEY and SMNVEV (reference sequence). CDR3 size: 12 residues. The CDR3 nucleotides are TGTGCCAGCAGTCCGACAGGGTATGAGCAGTTCTTC. Translating gives CASSPTGYEQFF.

This clone was seen a single time. This chain uses TRBV4-3 with TRBJ1-1; possibly TRBD1 for D (5 bases). V was shortened by 3 bases and J by 5 bases, with 16 bases between the two germline ends. Germline V gives CDR1 LGHNA, CDR2 YSLEER. The CDR3 length is 15 residues. CDR3 coding DNA: TGCGCCAGCAGCCACCGGGCAAAGGGGAGTACTGAAGCTTTCTTT. Translation gives CASSHRAKGSTEAFF.

The J gene is TRBJ2-7, the V gene TRBV4-3, with no clear D. The germline CDR1 and CDR2 sequences are LGHNA and YSLEER. The CDR3 has 15 amino acids. V dropped 2 bases and J dropped 1 base, with 12 bases sitting between them. The CDR3 sequence is CASSQSHNPSYEQYV. The CDR3 DNA is TGCGCCAGCAGCCAATCCCACAACCCGTCCTACGAGCAGTACGTC.

The chain joins TRBV6-1 to TRBJ2-2; TRBD1 agrees at 9 bases. Germline loops: CDR1 MNHNS, CDR2 SASEGT. CDR3 length: 14 residues. J gave up 5 bases and V 8 bases, and 6 bases lay outside the gene matches. The DNA of the CDR3 is TGTGCCAGCCTCGGGACAGGGTGGACCGGGGAGCTGTTTTTT. Amino acids: CASLGTGWTGELFF.

The CDR3 bases are TGTGCCAGCAGTTTAAGTTCCAGGAACTATGGCTACACCTTC. Protein product: CASSLSSRNYGYTF. The chain uses TRBV27 and TRBJ1-2; D uncertain. CDR1 and CDR2 (germline): MNHEY, SMNVEV (reference sequence). The CDR3 runs 14 residues. Trimming took off 2 bases at V and 2 bases at J, with 9 bases between the two ends.

The chain links TRBV29-1 to TRBJ2-7, with unresolved D. The V end lost 4 bases, the J end lost 5 bases, and 6 bases lay between the germline ends. CDR1 is SQVTM, CDR2 ANQGSEA, per germline. CDR3 length: 10 amino acids. The CDR3 is CSVVQHEQYF. CDR3 nucleotides: TGCAGCGTTGTTCAGCACGAGCAGTACTTC.

This clone was recorded once. This chain uses TRBV7-9 with TRBJ2-1; 7 bases are a match to TRBD1. CDR1 is SEHNR and CDR2 is FQNEAQ in the germline V gene (reference sequence). V was pared by 5 bases and J by 4 bases, with 5 bases of the junction left unmatched. The CDR3 is 14 residues long. The CDR3 sequence is CASSEGQMYNEQFF. The CDR3 DNA sequence: TGTGCCAGCAGCGAGGGACAGATGTACAATGAGCAGTTCTTC.

The chain recombines TRBV5-1 with TRBJ2-2; D is undetermined. The CDR3 runs to 15 residues. Trimming took off 1 base at V and 5 bases at J, with 12 bases between the two ends. The V gene's germline CDR1 is SGHRS and CDR2 YFSETQ. The CDR3 is CASSLSLVSTGELFF. For the CDR3, the DNA is TGCGCCAGCAGCTTGAGTCTAGTTTCAACCGGGGAGCTGTTTTTT.

V is TRBV5-8 and J is TRBJ2-3; 9 bases map to TRBD1. The junction had 8 bases not matched to a gene; V was cut back by 1 base and J by 2 bases. This CDR3 is built from 17 residues. Germline CDR1 SGHTS, CDR2 YDEGEE. The CDR3 protein is CASSLYSGQGYTDTQYF. In DNA, the CDR3 is TGTGCCAGCAGCTTGTACTCGGGACAGGGATACACAGATACGCAGTATTTT.

This clone was seen more than once but under ten times. This chain links TRBV15 with TRBJ1-1; D not resolved. Trimming stripped 0 bases from V and 3 bases from J, with 11 bases between. Germline CDR1 LNHNV, CDR2 YYDKDF (reference sequence). The length of the CDR3 is 15 residues. The CDR3 is CATSRENSGYTEAFF. The DNA for the CDR3 is TGTGCCACCAGCAGAGAAAACAGTGGGTACACTGAAGCTTTCTTT.

V and J are TRBV19 and TRBJ1-5, with 7 bases fitting TRBD1. V dropped 3 bases and J dropped 4; count of bases not matched to a gene: 12. From germline, CDR1 is LNHDA and CDR2 SQIVND (reference sequence). This CDR3 is 17 amino acids long. The CDR3 sequence is CASSIPPTGPGNQPQHF. CDR3 nucleotides: TGTGCCAGTAGTATCCCCCCGACAGGGCCGGGAAATCAGCCCCAGCATTTT.

V usage is TRBV27 and J usage is TRBJ1-2, with 9 bases lining up with TRBD1. Germline CDR1 MNHEY, CDR2 SMNVEV (reference sequence). The CDR3 consists of 15 residues. V trimming: 4 bases; J trimming: 6 bases; junction bases outside the gene matches: 9. CDR3 amino acids: CASSYSPGTGNGYTF. The CDR3 DNA sequence: TGTGCCAGCAGTTACTCTCCCGGGACAGGGAATGGCTACACCTTC.

The V call is TRBV6-1, the J call TRBJ1-5; D may be TRBD1 (6 bases). This CDR3 contains 14 residues. Germline CDR1 MNHNS, CDR2 SASEGT. V lost 7 bases, J lost 3 bases, and 13 bases lay in between. The CDR3 coding sequence is TGTGCCAGCACCAGAACAGGGTTCAATCAGCCCCAGCATTTT. Amino acids: CASTRTGFNQPQHF.

This chain uses TRBV7-9 with TRBJ2-5; D ambiguous. CDR1 is SEHNR, CDR2 FQNEAQ, per germline (reference sequence). The CDR3 length is 14 residues. The V and J ends lost 4 bases and 9 bases respectively, with 18 bases between them. As DNA, the CDR3 is TGTGCCAGCAGCTCGGTACTCCTTCTGGCGGCCCAGTACTTC. Its protein is CASSSVLLLAAQYF.

V and J are TRBV14 and TRBJ1-2; D gene ambiguous. Germline V gene data show CDR1 as SGHDN and CDR2 as FVKESK. V shed 4 bases and J shed 6 bases, with 15 bases lying between them. The CDR3 is 14 residues long. The CDR3 region has the DNA TGTGCCAGCAGCCGTCTAGGAGGGCTGGATGGCTACACCTTC. Its translation: CASSRLGGLDGYTF. The complete variable domain, with remaining parts taken from reference TRBV14 and TRBJ1-2, reads EAGVTQFPSHSVIEKGQTVTLRCDPISGHDNLYWYRRVMGKEIKFLLHFVKESKQDESGMPNNRFLAERTGGTYSTLKVQPAELEDSGVYFCASSRLGGLDGYTFGSGTRLTVV.

The J gene is TRBJ1-5, the V gene TRBV5-1; the D gene is possibly TRBD1 (6 bases). V dropped 5 bases and J dropped 6 bases, with 18 bases sitting between them. The CDR3 runs to 15 residues. Germline V lookup: CDR1 SGHRS, CDR2 YFSETQ. This chain's CDR3 is CASSPLGAKGQPQHF. For the CDR3, the DNA is TGCGCCAGCAGTCCCCTGGGGGCGAAGGGTCAGCCCCAGCATTTT.

The chain links TRBV7-3 to TRBJ2-1; possibly TRBD2 for D (5 bases). CDR1 and CDR2 (germline): SGHTA, FQGTGA. There are 18 residues in the CDR3. Trimming shortened V by 2 bases and J by 2 bases, and 19 bases separated the two germline ends. The CDR3 coding sequence is TGTGCCAGCAGCTTATGGCCGGAGCGGCCACCCCCCTACAATGAGCAGTTCTTC. It codes for CASSLWPERPPPYNEQFF.

The chain recombines TRBV9 with TRBJ2-3, with 8 positions matching TRBD2. The CDR3 consists of 17 residues. The J segment lost 2 bases and the V segment lost 0 bases, leaving 8 bases of the junction unmatched. CDR1 is SGDLS and CDR2 is YYNGEE in the germline V gene. This chain's CDR3 is CASSVAWIAGNTDTQYF. CDR3 nucleotides: TGTGCCAGCAGCGTAGCTTGGATAGCGGGGAACACAGATACGCAGTATTTT.